This T cell receptor (beta chain) came from a study of control samples from healthy donors and cancer patients. The germline V gene has CDR1 SGHKS and CDR2 YYEKEE (reference sequence). The CDR3 sequence is 17 residues long. V was pared by 1 base and J by 0 bases, with 14 bases between. Sequencing used immunoSEQ multiplex PCR; TCRdb keeps in-frame clones, though not all of them. This sample carries about 120,000 clones, 88% of them seen once, and the ten largest clones take 2% to 2.5%. This chain uses TRBV5-5 with TRBJ1-3; D is possibly TRBD1 (5 bases). The sequence derives from a woman in her 70s in good health. What was sequenced was blood. The CDR3 sequence is CASSLYQGLSSGNTIYF. The CDR3 nucleotides are TGTGCCAGCAGCTTGTACCAGGGTCTTAGCTCTGGAAACACCATATATTTT.